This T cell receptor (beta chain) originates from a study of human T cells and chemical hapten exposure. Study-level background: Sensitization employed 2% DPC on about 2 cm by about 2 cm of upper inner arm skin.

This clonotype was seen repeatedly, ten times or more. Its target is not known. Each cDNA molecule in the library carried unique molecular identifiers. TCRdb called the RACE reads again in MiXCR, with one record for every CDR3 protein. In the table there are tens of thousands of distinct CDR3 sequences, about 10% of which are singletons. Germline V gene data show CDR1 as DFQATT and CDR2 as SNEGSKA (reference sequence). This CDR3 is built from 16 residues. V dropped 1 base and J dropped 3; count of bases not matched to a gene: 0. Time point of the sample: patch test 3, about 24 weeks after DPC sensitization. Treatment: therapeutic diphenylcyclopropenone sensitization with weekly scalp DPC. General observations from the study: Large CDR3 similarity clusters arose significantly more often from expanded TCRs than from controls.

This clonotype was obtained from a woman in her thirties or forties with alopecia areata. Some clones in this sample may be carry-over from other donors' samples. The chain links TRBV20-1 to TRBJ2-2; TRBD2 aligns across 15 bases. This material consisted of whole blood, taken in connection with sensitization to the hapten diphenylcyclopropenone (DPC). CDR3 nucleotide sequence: TGCAGTGCTAGAGGGACTAGCGGGGGGGACACCGGGGAGCTGTTTTTT. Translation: CSARGTSGGDTGELFF.